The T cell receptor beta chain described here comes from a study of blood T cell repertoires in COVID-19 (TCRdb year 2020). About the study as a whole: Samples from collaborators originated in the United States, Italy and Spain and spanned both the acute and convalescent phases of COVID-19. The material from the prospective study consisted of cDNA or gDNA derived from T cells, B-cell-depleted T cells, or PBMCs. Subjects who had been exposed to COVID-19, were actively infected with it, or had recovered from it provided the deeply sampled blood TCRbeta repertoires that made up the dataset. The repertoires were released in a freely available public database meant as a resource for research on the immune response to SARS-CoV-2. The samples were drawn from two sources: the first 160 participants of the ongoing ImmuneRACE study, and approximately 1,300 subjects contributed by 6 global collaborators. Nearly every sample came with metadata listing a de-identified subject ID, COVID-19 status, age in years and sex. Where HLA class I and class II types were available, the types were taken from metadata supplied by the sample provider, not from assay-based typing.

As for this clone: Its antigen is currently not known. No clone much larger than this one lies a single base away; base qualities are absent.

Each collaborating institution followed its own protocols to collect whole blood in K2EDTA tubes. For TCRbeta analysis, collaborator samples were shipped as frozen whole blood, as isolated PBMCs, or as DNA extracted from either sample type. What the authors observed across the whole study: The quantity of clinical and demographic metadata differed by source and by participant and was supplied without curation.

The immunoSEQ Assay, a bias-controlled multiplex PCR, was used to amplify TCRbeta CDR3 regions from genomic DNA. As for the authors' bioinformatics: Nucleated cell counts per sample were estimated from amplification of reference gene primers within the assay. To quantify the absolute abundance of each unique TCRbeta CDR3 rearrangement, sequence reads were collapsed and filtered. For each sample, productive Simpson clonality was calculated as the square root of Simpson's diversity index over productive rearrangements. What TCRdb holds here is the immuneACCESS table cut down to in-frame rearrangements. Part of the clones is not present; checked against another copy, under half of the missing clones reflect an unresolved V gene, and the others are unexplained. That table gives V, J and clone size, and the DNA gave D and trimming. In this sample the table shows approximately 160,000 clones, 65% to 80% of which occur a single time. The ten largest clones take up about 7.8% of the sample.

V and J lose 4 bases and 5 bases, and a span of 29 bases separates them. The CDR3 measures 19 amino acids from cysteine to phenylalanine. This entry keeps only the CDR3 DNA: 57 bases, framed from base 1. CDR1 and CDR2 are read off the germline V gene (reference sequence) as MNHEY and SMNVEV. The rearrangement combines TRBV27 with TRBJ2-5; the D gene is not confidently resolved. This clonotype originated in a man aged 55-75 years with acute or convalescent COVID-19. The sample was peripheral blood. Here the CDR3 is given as CASSSVPLTPIRMEETQYF. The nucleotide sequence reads TGTGCCAGCAGTTCCGTACCACTCACCCCCATACGAATGGAGGAGACCCAGTACTTC.